This paragraph reports one T cell receptor (beta chain). This sample is part of a study of blood T cell repertoires in COVID-19. Some clones are missing from TCRdb's copy, which holds only in-frame ones; the method was immunoSEQ multiplex PCR. The sample yields about 200,000 clones, roughly 83% seen once. With V trimmed by 3 bases and J by 0 bases, 1 base remained unmatched. CDR3 length: 14 amino acids. Germline lookup yields CDR1 LNHNV and CDR2 YYDKDF (reference sequence). This receptor was obtained from a woman aged 40 to 50 with COVID-19, enrolled during active disease. J is TRBJ1-2 and V is TRBV15; 7 nucleotides agree with TRBD1. Sequencing was performed on peripheral blood. The CDR3 DNA reads TGTGCCACCAGCAGTGGGACAGCTAACTATGGCTACACCTTC. Translating it yields CATSSGTANYGYTF. Full variable domain (outside the CDR3, taken from reference TRBV15 and TRBJ1-2): DAMVIQNPRYQVTQFGKPVTLSCSQTLNHNVMYWYQQKSSQAPKLLFHYYDKDFNNEADTPDNFQSRRPNTSFCFLDIRSPGLGDTAMYLCATSSGTANYGYTFGSGTRLTVV.